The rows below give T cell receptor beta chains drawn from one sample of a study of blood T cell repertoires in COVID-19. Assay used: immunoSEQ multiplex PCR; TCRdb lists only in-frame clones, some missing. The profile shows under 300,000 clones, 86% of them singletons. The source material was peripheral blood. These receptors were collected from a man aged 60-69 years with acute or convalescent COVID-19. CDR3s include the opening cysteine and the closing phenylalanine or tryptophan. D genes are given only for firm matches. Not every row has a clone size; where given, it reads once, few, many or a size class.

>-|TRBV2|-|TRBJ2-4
CARAGAPDTKGPRAQYF
TGTGCCAGGGCGGGGGCCCCCGACACGAAGGGCCCTCGGGCTCAGTACTTC
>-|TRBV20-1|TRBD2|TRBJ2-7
CSASYLAGGPQNYEQYF
TGCAGTGCTAGTTATCTAGCGGGAGGGCCGCAGAACTACGAGCAGTACTTC
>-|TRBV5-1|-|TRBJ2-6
CASSWTAGANVLTF
TGCGCCAGCAGCTGGACAGCTGGGGCCAACGTCCTGACTTTC
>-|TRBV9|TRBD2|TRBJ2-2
CASSSTTSFSGELFF
TGTGCCAGCAGCTCTACGACTAGCTTTTCCGGGGAGCTGTTTTTT
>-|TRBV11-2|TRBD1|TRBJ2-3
CASSSHRGGMITDTQYF
TGTGCCAGCAGCTCACACCGAGGGGGCATGATCACAGATACGCAGTATTTT
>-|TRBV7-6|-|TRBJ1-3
CASSLSSPAGNTIYF
TGTGCCAGCAGCTTAAGCTCGCCGGCTGGAAACACCATATATTTT
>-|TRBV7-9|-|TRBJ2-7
CASSLPFDGSEQYF
TGTGCCAGCAGCCTACCCTTTGATGGGAGCGAGCAGTACTTC
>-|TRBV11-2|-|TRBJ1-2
CASSPARGISGYTF
TGTGCCAGCAGCCCCGCCAGGGGAATTAGCGGCTACACCTTC
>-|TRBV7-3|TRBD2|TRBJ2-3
CASSFTPLAGGTDTQYF
TGTGCCAGCAGCTTCACGCCACTAGCGGGAGGGACAGATACGCAGTATTTT
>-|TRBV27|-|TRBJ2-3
CASRPVSTDTQYF
TGTGCCAGCCGTCCCGTTAGCACAGATACGCAGTATTTT
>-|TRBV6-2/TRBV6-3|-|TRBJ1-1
CASSYLGEVTEAFF
TGTGCCAGCAGTTACTTGGGGGAGGTCACTGAAGCTTTCTTT
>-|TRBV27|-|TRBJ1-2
CASSSQIIMRGDDYGYTF
TGTGCCAGCAGTTCCCAAATTATTATGCGGGGAGACGACTATGGCTACACCTTC
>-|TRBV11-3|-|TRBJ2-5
CASSPGAGEETQYF
TGTGCCAGCAGCCCAGGGGCAGGCGAGGAGACCCAGTACTTC
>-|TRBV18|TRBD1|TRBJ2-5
CASSPDRGGEETQYF
TGTGCCAGCTCACCGGACAGGGGAGGGGAAGAGACCCAGTACTTC
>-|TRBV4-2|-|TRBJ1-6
CASSQDRGVPPLHF
TGTGCCAGCAGCCAAGATCGGGGGGTCCCACCCCTCCACTTT
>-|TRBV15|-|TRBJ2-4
CATTQAGGAAISGKNIQYF
TGTGCCACCACCCAAGCTGGGGGCGCGGCGATATCCGGGAAAAACATTCAGTACTTC
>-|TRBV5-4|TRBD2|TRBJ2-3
CASSLLREMSDTQYF
TGTGCCAGCAGCTTGTTGCGGGAGATGTCAGATACGCAGTATTTT
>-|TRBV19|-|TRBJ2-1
CASSILGAYNEQFF
TGTGCCAGTAGTATTCTGGGAGCCTACAATGAGCAGTTCTTC
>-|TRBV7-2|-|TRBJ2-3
CASSLVEFLTDTQYF
TGTGCCAGCAGCTTAGTTGAGTTTCTCACAGATACGCAGTATTTT
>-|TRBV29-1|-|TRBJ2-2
CSVEGDYTGELFF
TGCAGCGTTGAAGGGGACTACACCGGGGAGCTGTTTTTT
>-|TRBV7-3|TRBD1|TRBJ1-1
CASSSTQGAYTEAFF
TGTGCCAGCAGCTCCACACAGGGGGCTTACACTGAAGCTTTCTTT
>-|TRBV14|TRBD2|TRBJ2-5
CASSQVGGRAGETQYF
TGTGCCAGCAGCCAAGTCGGTGGGAGGGCTGGTGAGACCCAGTACTTC
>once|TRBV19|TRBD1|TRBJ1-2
CASHVGTGPGYGYTF
TGTGCCAGTCACGTTGGGACAGGGCCCGGCTATGGCTACACCTTC
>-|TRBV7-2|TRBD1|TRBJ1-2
CASSLVGQGDYGYTF
TGTGCCAGCAGCTTAGTGGGACAGGGAGATTATGGCTACACCTTC
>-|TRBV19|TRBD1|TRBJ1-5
CASYSGQGGNQPQHF
TGTGCCAGTTACTCGGGACAGGGGGGCAATCAGCCCCAGCATTTT
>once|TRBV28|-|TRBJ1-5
CASRAMGASNQPQHF
TGTGCCAGCAGGGCCATGGGCGCCAGTAATCAGCCCCAGCATTTT
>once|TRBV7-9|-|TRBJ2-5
CASTQAAGPPFQETQYF
TGTGCCAGCACCCAAGCCGCGGGTCCCCCCTTTCAAGAGACCCAGTACTTC
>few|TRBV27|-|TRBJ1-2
CASGGSRNREVNYGYTF
TGTGCCAGCGGAGGTAGTCGTAACAGGGAAGTGAACTATGGCTACACCTTC
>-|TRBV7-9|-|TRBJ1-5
CASSTEGGGNQPQHF
TGTGCCAGCAGCACCGAGGGGGGGGGCAATCAGCCCCAGCATTTT
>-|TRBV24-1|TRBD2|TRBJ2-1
CATRGTSGSEQFF
TGTGCCACCAGGGGGACTAGCGGGAGTGAGCAGTTCTTC
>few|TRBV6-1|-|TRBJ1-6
CASSDGLGGYSSYNSPLHF
TGTGCCAGCAGTGATGGACTCGGCGGGTATAGCTCCTATAATTCACCCCTCCACTTT
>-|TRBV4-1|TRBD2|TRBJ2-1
CASSSRSSGRNNEQFF
TGCGCCAGCAGCTCAAGATCGAGCGGGAGAAACAATGAGCAGTTCTTC
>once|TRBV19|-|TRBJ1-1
CASSIRPATNTEAFF
TGTGCCAGTAGTATCAGGCCCGCAACGAACACTGAAGCTTTCTTT
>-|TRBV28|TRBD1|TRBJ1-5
CASSLGQADQPQHF
TGTGCCAGCAGTCTCGGACAGGCAGATCAGCCCCAGCATTTT
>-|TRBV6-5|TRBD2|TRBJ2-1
CASSYYGRGLANEQFF
TGTGCCAGCAGTTACTACGGGAGGGGCCTAGCGAATGAGCAGTTCTTC
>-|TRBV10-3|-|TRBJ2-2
CAHSVRQGRDTGELFF
TGTGCCCACTCGGTCCGACAGGGGAGGGACACCGGGGAGCTGTTTTTT
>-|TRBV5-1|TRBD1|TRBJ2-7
CASSRQGYEQYF
TGCGCCAGCAGCCGACAGGGTTACGAGCAGTACTTC
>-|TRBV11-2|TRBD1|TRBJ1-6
CASSTHRGSPLHF
TGTGCCAGCAGCACCCACAGGGGCTCACCCCTCCACTTT
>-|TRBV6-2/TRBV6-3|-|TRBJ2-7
CASSYSSGPYEQYF
TGTGCCAGCAGTTACTCTAGCGGACCCTACGAGCAGTACTTC
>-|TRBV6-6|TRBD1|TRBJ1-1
CASSYGYTGGPEAFF
TGTGCCAGCAGTTACGGCTACACAGGGGGCCCTGAAGCTTTCTTT
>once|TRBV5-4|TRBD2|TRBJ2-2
CASSQIAGEYTGELFF
TGTGCCAGCAGCCAAATAGCGGGAGAATACACCGGGGAGCTGTTTTTT
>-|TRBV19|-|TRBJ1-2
CASSRASGTNYGYTF
TGTGCCAGTAGTAGAGCTTCGGGGACTAACTATGGCTACACCTTC
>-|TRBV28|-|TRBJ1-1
CATLRDTEAFF
TGTGCCACCCTCAGGGACACTGAAGCTTTCTTT
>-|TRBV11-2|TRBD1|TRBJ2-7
CASSPVQGLTYEQYF
TGTGCCAGCAGCCCAGTACAGGGGTTGACCTACGAGCAGTACTTC
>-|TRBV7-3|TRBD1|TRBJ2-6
CASSTAGTGSSGANVLTF
TGTGCCAGCAGTACCGCCGGGACAGGGAGCTCTGGGGCCAACGTCCTGACTTTC
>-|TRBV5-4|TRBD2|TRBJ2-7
CASSLGGPGRDEQYF
TGTGCCAGCAGCTTGGGAGGACCGGGGAGGGACGAGCAGTACTTC
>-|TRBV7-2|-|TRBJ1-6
CASSLESGPSNSPLHF
TGTGCCAGCAGCTTAGAGTCAGGCCCCTCTAATTCACCCCTCCACTTT
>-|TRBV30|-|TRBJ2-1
CAWSVGTTNEQFF
TGTGCCTGGAGTGTAGGTACTACCAATGAGCAGTTCTTC
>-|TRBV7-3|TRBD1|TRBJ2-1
CASSLFRQGNEQFF
TGTGCCAGCAGCCTCTTTCGACAGGGGAATGAGCAGTTCTTC
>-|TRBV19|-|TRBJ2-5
CASSIKGVYQETQYF
TGTGCCAGTAGTATAAAGGGGGTGTACCAAGAGACCCAGTACTTC
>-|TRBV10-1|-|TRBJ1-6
CASSKRSPLHF
TGCGCCAGCAGCAAGAGGTCACCCCTCCACTTT
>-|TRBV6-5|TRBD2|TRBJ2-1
CASSGGRPGNEQFF
TGTGCCAGCAGCGGCGGGAGGCCCGGAAATGAGCAGTTCTTC
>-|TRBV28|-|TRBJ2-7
CASSVEGYEQYF
TGTGCCAGCAGTGTGGAGGGCTACGAGCAGTACTTC
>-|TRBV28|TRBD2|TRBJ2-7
CASRSGLAESSYEQYF
TGTGCCAGCAGATCGGGACTAGCGGAGAGCTCCTACGAGCAGTACTTC